The clone carrying this T cell receptor (beta chain) came up many times. The antigen is not known. The entire patient cohort was treatment-naive prior to thyroid surgery. Using MiXCR, TCRdb reanalyzed the PCR reads. The table lists 50,000 or so clones, roughly a sixth of them singletons. The sample originates from a study of metastatic and nonmetastatic thyroid tumors. The CDR3 length is 13 residues. Germline loops: CDR1 SNHLY, CDR2 FYNNEI. Trimming pared 3 bases from V and 5 bases from J, leaving 5 bases between. Overall study findings and caveats: TCR beta diversity was reportedly significantly higher in malignant thyroid tumors than benign nodules, in blood and tumor.

The sample comprised blood. The chain links TRBV2 to TRBJ1-6; the D gene is possibly TRBD1 (5 bases). The receptor comes from a female donor with papillary thyroid cancer or a benign thyroid nodule (not recorded which). Some clones in this sample may be carry-over from other donors' samples. The CDR3: CASSETDNSPLHF. The DNA for the CDR3 is TGTGCCAGCAGTGAGACAGATAATTCACCCCTCCACTTT.